Listed below are T cell receptor beta chains from one sample, sequenced in a study of blood T cell repertoires in COVID-19. The method was immunoSEQ multiplex PCR; TCRdb's version includes in-frame clones alone and lacks a portion of them. The data show approximately 42,000 clones, more than 65% seen once. The sequenced sample consisted of peripheral blood. Receptor source: an elderly man with acute or convalescent COVID-19. Both conserved end residues are part of each CDR3. D genes are given only for firm matches. Clone size is shown for a subset of rows, as once, few, many or a class of expanded clone.

CDR3nt	CDR3aa	len	d_gene	v_gene	abundance	j_gene
TGTGCCAGCAGCTCAGGGTGGGCCTACGAGCAGTACTTC	CASSSGWAYEQYF	13	NA	TRBV6-6	few	TRBJ2-7
TGTGCCAGCAGTTTCCCACCGATAGTCGAGCAGTACTTC	CASSFPPIVEQYF	13	NA	TRBV28	once	TRBJ2-7
TGTGCCAGCAGCGTAGGGGCAGGGGTGGAGACCCAGTACTTC	CASSVGAGVETQYF	14	NA	TRBV13	NA	TRBJ2-5
TGTGCCAGCAGCCGTCCGGGACTAGCGGGAGGGAGCGGCAATGAGCAGTTCTTC	CASSRPGLAGGSGNEQFF	18	TRBD2	TRBV7-8	NA	TRBJ2-1
TGCGCCAGCAGCTTGGGACTAGCGGGGAACACCGGGGAGCTGTTTTTT	CASSLGLAGNTGELFF	16	TRBD2	TRBV5-1	NA	TRBJ2-2
TGTGCCAGCAGCTTAGATAGCAGCGGGAGCTACGAGCAGTACTTC	CASSLDSSGSYEQYF	15	TRBD2	TRBV11-3	NA	TRBJ2-7
TGTGCCAGCAGCTTACGCAGGACCGGGGAGCTGTTTTTT	CASSLRRTGELFF	13	NA	TRBV7-3	NA	TRBJ2-2
TGTGCCAGCAGCTTAGAGGCCTTAGAATTAGCTTACAATGAGCAGTTCTTC	CASSLEALELAYNEQFF	17	NA	TRBV7-2	NA	TRBJ2-1
TGCGCCAGCAGCTCGGACTCTACCTACGAGCAGTACTTC	CASSSDSTYEQYF	13	NA	TRBV5-1	few	TRBJ2-7
TGTGCCAGCAGCCAAGGGGCCGGCGATACGCAGTATTTT	CASSQGAGDTQYF	13	NA	TRBV3-1/TRBV3-2	NA	TRBJ2-3
TGTGCCAGCATCGATCTCCCACGGGTCGGGGAGCTGTTTTTT	CASIDLPRVGELFF	14	NA	TRBV5-8	NA	TRBJ2-2
TGTGCCAGCAGCTCTGCCGGGACTAGGTCCTACGAGCAGTACTTC	CASSSAGTRSYEQYF	15	TRBD2	TRBV7-2	NA	TRBJ2-7
TGTGCCAGCAGTCCTGGGGACAGGGGGGGAAACACTGAAGCTTTCTTT	CASSPGDRGGNTEAFF	16	TRBD1	TRBV27	NA	TRBJ1-1
TGTGCCACCAGTGACCCGACTAGTTCCACCGGGGAGCTGTTTTTT	CATSDPTSSTGELFF	15	NA	TRBV24-1	NA	TRBJ2-2
TGCACCAGCAGCCCCCATCGGACAGGGCAAAGGGACTACGAGCAGTACTTC	CTSSPHRTGQRDYEQYF	17	NA	TRBV1	NA	TRBJ2-7
TGTGCCAGCTCAGCTAACAGGGGGCAGACTTATGGCTACACCTTC	CASSANRGQTYGYTF	15	TRBD1	TRBV18	few	TRBJ1-2
TGTGCCAGTAGCGCTATGGGACAGGGGAATAATTCACCCCTCCACTTT	CASSAMGQGNNSPLHF	16	TRBD1	TRBV19	NA	TRBJ1-6
TGTGCCACCAGTGAGCCTACTAGCGGGAGACACAATGAGCAGTTCTTC	CATSEPTSGRHNEQFF	16	TRBD2	TRBV24-1	NA	TRBJ2-1
TGCGCCAGCAGCCAAGCCCACGGGTCGACTAATGAAAAACTGTTTTTT	CASSQAHGSTNEKLFF	16	NA	TRBV4-1	NA	TRBJ1-4
TGTGCCAGTAAGGGGGAGTGGCGAGATACGCAGTATTTT	CASKGEWRDTQYF	13	NA	TRBV19	NA	TRBJ2-3
TGTGCCAGCAGACTCGACGGGGCAACTAATGAAAAACTGTTTTTT	CASRLDGATNEKLFF	15	NA	TRBV6-5	few	TRBJ1-4
TGTGCCAGCAGTCCTAACACCGGGGAGCTGTTTTTT	CASSPNTGELFF	12	NA	TRBV2	NA	TRBJ2-2
TGTGCCACCAGTGCCACGACTACTCAGACCGGGGAGCTGTTTTTT	CATSATTTQTGELFF	15	NA	TRBV24-1	NA	TRBJ2-2
TGTGCCAGTAGTAGGGAGAGGGCGGGTCTTAGCACAGATACGCAGTATTTT	CASSRERAGLSTDTQYF	17	NA	TRBV19	NA	TRBJ2-3
TGTGCCAGCAGTTTCGCAGGGGCAAACACCGGGGAGCTGTTTTTT	CASSFAGANTGELFF	15	NA	TRBV28	NA	TRBJ2-2
TGTGCCAGCTCACCAGTTGGACAGGGGGGCACCGGGGAGCTGTTTTTT	CASSPVGQGGTGELFF	16	TRBD1	TRBV18	few	TRBJ2-2